These 32 T cell receptor beta chains came from one sample sequenced in a study of blood T cell repertoires in COVID-19. Clones were read by immunoSEQ multiplex PCR, and TCRdb kept only the in-frame ones, dropping some. The sample has approximately 300,000 clones, approximately 90% seen once. The source material was peripheral blood. Source of these receptors: a woman in her forties or fifties with COVID-19, enrolled during active disease.

J is TRBJ1-1 and V is TRBV11-3; tentatively, D is TRBD1 (5 bases). From germline, CDR1 is SGHNT and CDR2 YENEEA. The V end lost 5 bases, the J end lost 5 bases, and 9 bases lay between the germline ends. The CDR3 has 12 amino acids. The CDR3 coding sequence is TGTGCCAGCAGCAATCAGGGTACTGAAGCTTTCTTT. Translated, it gives CASSNQGTEAFF.

The chain recombines TRBV4-3 with TRBJ1-4, with D possibly TRBD1 on 5 matching bases. The V gene lost 4 bases and the J gene lost 3 bases, with 18 bases spanning the gap. Germline CDR1 and CDR2: LGHNA and YSLEER. CDR3 length: 17 amino acids. The CDR3 sequence: CASSPQSADSPNEKLFF. In nucleotides, the CDR3 is TGCGCCAGCAGCCCCCAATCCGCCGACAGCCCTAATGAAAAACTGTTTTTT.

The CDR3 coding sequence is TGTGCCAGCAGCTCCCTCTTCTGCGAGCAGTACTTC. Encoded protein: CASSSLFCEQYF. This rearrangement joins TRBV11-2 to TRBJ2-7; D ambiguous. CDR1 is SGHAT and CDR2 is FQNNGV in the germline V gene. CDR3 size: 12 residues. V was pared by 4 bases and J by 6 bases, with 10 bases between. Combining the CDR3 with reference TRBV11-2 and TRBJ2-7 gives the whole variable domain EAGVAQSPRYKIIEKRQSVAFWCNPISGHATLYWYQQILGQGPKLLIQFQNNGVVDDSQLPKDRFSAERLKGVDSTLKIQPAKLEDSAVYLCASSSLFCEQYFGPGTRLTVT.

This rearrangement joins TRBV18 to TRBJ2-2; tentative D call: TRBD1 (5 bases). This CDR3 is 14 amino acids long. CDR1 KGHSH and CDR2 LQKENI come from the germline V gene. V lost 4 bases and J lost 2, with 8 bases in between. Written as DNA, the CDR3 is TGTGCCAGCTCACTCGACAGTAACACCGGGGAGCTGTTTTTT. This sequence encodes CASSLDSNTGELFF.

This chain uses TRBV13 with TRBJ2-1; D perhaps matches TRBD2 (5 bases). V lost 0 bases to trimming and J lost 1 base, with 22 bases between them. The CDR3 length is 20 residues. Germline V CDR1 and CDR2: PRHDT, FYEKMQ (reference sequence). The CDR3 region is CASSLGHLTPASGSYNEQFF. CDR3 DNA sequence: TGTGCCAGCAGCTTAGGCCATTTGACTCCCGCATCGGGGTCCTACAATGAGCAGTTCTTC.

The chain carries TRBV25-1 and TRBJ2-7, with D perhaps matching TRBD2 (6 bases). The CDR3 spans 14 residues. Germline V gene data show CDR1 as MGHDK and CDR2 as SYGVNS. V lost 6 bases and J lost 4, with 16 bases in between. The CDR3, as DNA: TGTGCCAGCAGCACCCGGGACTTTCTATACGAGCAGTACTTC. Its protein product is CASSTRDFLYEQYF.

The chain links TRBV11-2 to TRBJ1-1; no definite D call. The CDR3 is 13 residues long. Germline loops: CDR1 SGHAT, CDR2 FQNNGV. V was shortened by 0 bases and J by 6 bases, with 8 bases between the two germline ends. The CDR3 DNA follows: TGTGCCAGCAGCTTAGATTTCCGGGCTGAAGCTTTCTTT. Its translation is CASSLDFRAEAFF.

The chain carries TRBV12-5 and TRBJ1-1; TRBD1 agrees at 7 bases. V trimming: 4 bases; J trimming: 2 bases; junction bases outside the gene matches: 4. Germline V gives CDR1 LGHNT, CDR2 FRNRAP. This CDR3 contains 14 residues. The CDR3 sequence: CASGSGTANTEAFF. In nucleotides, the CDR3 is TGTGCTAGTGGTTCAGGGACAGCAAACACTGAAGCTTTCTTT.

V usage is TRBV6-5 and J usage is TRBJ2-5; D not certain. This CDR3 spans 14 amino acids. V was cut by 6 bases and J by 5 bases, with 16 bases left in between. CDR1 is MNHEY, CDR2 SVGAGI, per germline. In DNA, the CDR3 is TGTGCCAGCAGCCCGCGGCGTGTTGGGGAGACCCAGTACTTC. Translating gives CASSPRRVGETQYF.

This chain links TRBV5-4 with TRBJ1-2, with D possibly being TRBD1 (6 bases). The CDR3 has 14 residues. Germline-derived CDR1 and CDR2 are SGHNT and YYREEE (reference sequence). V gave up 0 bases and J gave up 3 bases, with 9 bases separating them. The DNA of the CDR3 is TGTGCCAGCAGCTTGGACAGGGCCCACTATGGCTACACCTTC. This encodes CASSLDRAHYGYTF.

This chain connects TRBV4-1 to TRBJ2-7, with 7 positions matching TRBD2. V was clipped by 2 bases and J by 2 bases; unmatched bases: 12. Germline assignment: CDR1 MGHRA and CDR2 YSYEKL. The CDR3 has 17 residues. The CDR3 reads CASSQPIGASGTYEQYF. The CDR3 DNA reads as TGCGCCAGCAGCCAACCCATAGGGGCTAGCGGAACCTACGAGCAGTACTTC.

The rearrangement links TRBV4-2 to TRBJ2-1, with 10 nucleotides matching TRBD2. The length of the CDR3 is 15 residues. V was pared by 3 bases and J by 8 bases, with 7 bases of the junction left unmatched. CDR1 is LGHNA and CDR2 is YNFKEQ in the germline V gene. The DNA of the CDR3 is TGTGCCAGCAGCCAGTCTAGCGGGAGTAGTGATGAGCAGTTCTTC. This translates into CASSQSSGSSDEQFF.

The chain links TRBV2 to TRBJ1-2, with unresolved D. This CDR3 comprises 14 residues. Germline V gives CDR1 SNHLY, CDR2 FYNNEI. The V and J ends lost 2 bases and 4 bases respectively, with 11 bases between them. This CDR3 reads CASSERGGSYGYTF. DNA of the CDR3: TGTGCCAGCAGTGAACGGGGAGGCAGCTATGGCTACACCTTC.

The CDR3 DNA follows: TGTGCCAGCAGCTTAACCCAACAGGGGAGGCAGTACTTC. This gives the protein CASSLTQQGRQYF. This sequence joins TRBV7-3 and TRBJ2-7; 7 positions match TRBD1. V shed 0 bases, J shed 9 bases, and the junction held 5 bases outside the gene matches. Germline V gene data show CDR1 as SGHTA and CDR2 as FQGTGA. The length of the CDR3 is 13 residues.

This clone was seen more than once but under ten times. The V gene is TRBV27, the J gene TRBJ1-5; D might be TRBD1 (5 bases). The CDR3 runs 15 residues. The V end lost 2 bases, the J end lost 3 bases, and 11 bases lay between the germline ends. CDR1 is MNHEY, CDR2 SMNVEV, per germline (reference sequence). CDR3 amino acids: CASSLGGAANQPQHF. For the CDR3, the DNA is TGTGCCAGCAGTTTAGGCGGGGCCGCCAATCAGCCCCAGCATTTT.

The V gene is TRBV4-1, the J gene TRBJ2-1, with TRBD2 identical over 10 bases. CDR1 and CDR2 (germline): MGHRA, YSYEKL. The V and J ends lost 1 base and 6 bases, in that order; junction bases with no gene match: 15. The CDR3 loop spans 19 amino acids. CDR3 sequence: CASSQGIPLAGKAGNEQFF. The CDR3 nucleotides are TGCGCCAGCAGCCAAGGAATCCCACTAGCGGGAAAGGCGGGCAATGAGCAGTTCTTC.

The CDR3 nucleotides read TGTGCCAGCAGCCCAACTGTGGGGGGGGCGTACTCACCCCTCCACTTT. Protein: CASSPTVGGAYSPLHF. The V and J genes are TRBV7-9 and TRBJ1-6, with D perhaps matching TRBD1 (6 bases). Germline loops: CDR1 SEHNR, CDR2 FQNEAQ (reference sequence). V lost 5 bases and J lost 10, with 21 bases in between. The CDR3 runs to 16 residues.

The genes are TRBV7-3 and TRBJ2-3; 8 bases are a match to TRBD1. Germline CDR1 reads SGHTA; CDR2 reads FQGTGA. The ends lost 4 bases at V and 0 bases at J; junction bases unmatched: 3. The CDR3 is 15 amino acids. For the CDR3, the DNA is TGTGCCAGCAGCTCAGGGACAGGTAGCACAGATACGCAGTATTTT. Its translation is CASSSGTGSTDTQYF.

The chain couples TRBV4-2 to TRBJ2-1; weak D call: TRBD2 (5 bases). Germline lookup yields CDR1 LGHNA and CDR2 YNFKEQ. Trimming cost V 2 bases and J 7 bases, with 15 bases left between them. This CDR3 has 15 amino acids. The CDR3 spells CASSQSDFRMNEQFF. CDR3 sequence (DNA): TGTGCCAGCAGCCAATCGGACTTTCGAATGAATGAGCAGTTCTTC.

The rearrangement links TRBV6-5 to TRBJ2-3; tentative D call: TRBD2 (5 bases). Germline V gene data show CDR1 as MNHEY and CDR2 as SVGAGI. Trimming pared 6 bases from V and 11 bases from J, leaving 12 bases between. The CDR3 runs to 11 residues. CDR3 coding DNA: TGTGCCAGCAGCCGCGGGCTACGGCAGTATTTT. Translating gives CASSRGLRQYF.

The V call is TRBV11-2, the J call TRBJ2-7; D is undetermined. Germline values: CDR1 SGHAT, CDR2 FQNNGV. Trimming left V 5 bases short and J 0 bases short, with 14 bases between. This CDR3 comprises 15 residues. This CDR3 reads CASSTPRWNSYEQYF. In DNA form, the CDR3 reads TGTGCCAGCAGCACTCCGAGGTGGAACTCCTACGAGCAGTACTTC. Combining the CDR3 with reference TRBV11-2 and TRBJ2-7 gives the whole variable domain EAGVAQSPRYKIIEKRQSVAFWCNPISGHATLYWYQQILGQGPKLLIQFQNNGVVDDSQLPKDRFSAERLKGVDSTLKIQPAKLEDSAVYLCASSTPRWNSYEQYFGPGTRLTVT.

With regard to this clone: Its ends do not fully match the called genes, so a read error is possible. The chain uses TRBV7-7 and TRBJ2-5; 11 bases are shared with TRBD1. Germline V lookup: CDR1 SSHAT, CDR2 FNYEAQ (reference sequence). The CDR3 extends over 16 amino acids. The CDR3 coding sequence is TGTGCTAGCAGCACTTCCCCGGGACAGGGGGAGGAGACCCAGTACTTC. Amino acid sequence: CASSTSPGQGEETQYF.

V and J are TRBV6-1 and TRBJ2-7; 10 bases are a match to TRBD2. Germline CDR1 reads MNHNS; CDR2 reads SASEGT. V lost 3 bases, J lost 7 bases, and 21 bases stayed unmatched. The CDR3 covers 19 residues. CDR3 nucleotide sequence: TGTGCCAGCAGTGATAGTGATAGCGGGAGGTTCCGTCCCACAAAGGAGCAGTACTTC. Amino acids: CASSDSDSGRFRPTKEQYF.

The chain links TRBV2 to TRBJ2-7; 7 bases fit TRBD2. Losses at the gene ends were 3 bases for V and 3 bases for J; bases not matched to a gene: 5. This CDR3 has 14 amino acids. Germline CDR1 is SNHLY and CDR2 is FYNNEI. CDR3 DNA sequence: TGTGCCAGCAGTGAGGGGCGGGAGTTCTACGAGCAGTACTTC. This gives the protein CASSEGREFYEQYF.

This clone was seen just once. This chain joins TRBV5-1 and TRBJ2-3; D ambiguous. This CDR3 is 14 amino acids long. Germline values: CDR1 SGHRS, CDR2 YFSETQ. The germline V and J ends were trimmed by 2 bases and 2 bases, with 9 bases remaining between them. The CDR3 nucleotides read TGCGCCAGCAGCTTCGACACCTCCACAGATACGCAGTATTTT. Its protein product is CASSFDTSTDTQYF.

The rearrangement uses TRBV29-1 and TRBJ1-2, with D perhaps matching TRBD1 (6 bases). Germline V CDR1 and CDR2: SQVTM, ANQGSEA. This CDR3 comprises 14 residues. V was clipped by 6 bases and J by 8 bases, with 22 bases between them. The CDR3 DNA reads TGCAGCGTCCGCCCAGTCGCGGGGGGGCAGGGCTACACCTTC. This codes for CSVRPVAGGQGYTF.

The chain combines TRBV9 with TRBJ2-3, with TRBD2 matching over 8 bases. V trimming: 3 bases; J trimming: 2 bases; junction bases outside the gene matches: 11. Germline V gene lookup returns CDR1 SGDLS and CDR2 YYNGEE. This CDR3 is 17 amino acids long. CDR3 sequence: CASSASGSGILTDTQYF. The CDR3 region has the DNA TGTGCCAGCAGCGCCTCGGGTAGCGGGATACTCACAGATACGCAGTATTTT.

This clone was seen a single time. This chain joins TRBV19 and TRBJ2-6; possible D gene TRBD1, 5 bases. The V gene's germline CDR1 is LNHDA and CDR2 SQIVND (reference sequence). V lost 7 bases and J lost 0, with 19 bases in between. The CDR3 is 18 amino acids. The CDR3 here is CASIRDGQLLSGANVLTF. CDR3 in DNA: TGTGCCAGTATCCGCGACGGACAACTACTCTCTGGGGCCAACGTCCTGACTTTC. Complete variable domain (other parts from reference TRBV19 and TRBJ2-6): DGGITQSPKYLFRKEGQNVTLSCEQNLNHDAMYWYRQDPGQGLRLIYYSQIVNDFQKGDIAEGYSVSREKKESFPLTVTSAQKNPTAFYLCASIRDGQLLSGANVLTFGAGSRLTVL.

This sequence joins TRBV6-5 and TRBJ2-6; D perhaps matches TRBD2 (6 bases). Germline V gene lookup returns CDR1 MNHEY and CDR2 SVGAGI. V lost 6 bases, J lost 2 bases, and 11 bases lay in between. This CDR3 region has 15 residues. This CDR3 reads CASSPSGAGANVLTF. The CDR3 DNA follows: TGTGCCAGCAGCCCGTCGGGGGCTGGGGCCAACGTCCTGACTTTC.

J is TRBJ2-2 and V is TRBV24-1, with TRBD1 matching 11 bases. Germline loops: CDR1 KGHDR, CDR2 SFDVKD. V lost 6 bases and J lost 7; bases outside the gene matches: 6. CDR3 length: 15 residues. CDR3 sequence: CATSFGQGAGGELFF. The CDR3, as DNA: TGTGCCACCAGTTTCGGACAGGGGGCGGGCGGGGAGCTGTTTTTT.

The chain carries TRBV6-6 and TRBJ1-2; 9 nucleotides align to TRBD1. Germline V gene lookup returns CDR1 MNHNY and CDR2 SVGAGI (reference sequence). With V trimmed by 6 bases and J by 4 bases, 9 bases remained unmatched. CDR3 length equals 15 residues. The CDR3 region has the DNA TGTGCCAGCAGATCCCTGACAGGGGGGATCTATGGCTACACCTTC. Translation: CASRSLTGGIYGYTF.

This chain joins TRBV7-8 and TRBJ1-3, with 9 bases matching TRBD1. The ends lost 3 bases at V and 2 bases at J; junction bases unmatched: 8. The CDR3 length is 17 residues. Germline CDR1 is SGHVS and CDR2 is FQNEAQ. DNA of the CDR3: TGTGCCAGCAGCTTTTCTCTCCGGGACAGGGCTGGAAACACCATATATTTT. This sequence encodes CASSFSLRDRAGNTIYF.